The next 8 T cell receptor beta chains were all read from a single sample in a study of T cells in tuberculosis. TCRdb keeps only in-frame clones here, not all; method: immunoSEQ multiplex PCR. The sample consists of approximately 31,000 clones, roughly 96% of them appearing once. Material for sequencing was PBMCs. The source is a donor between 5 and 29 years old with latent tuberculosis or without tuberculosis infection.

The chain has TRBV19 and TRBJ2-7, with 9 bases matching TRBD1. Per the germline V gene, CDR1 is LNHDA and CDR2 is SQIVND (reference sequence). With V trimmed by 5 bases and J by 6 bases, 11 bases remained unmatched. The CDR3 runs 15 residues. The CDR3 region is CASSPLAGTGSEQYF. DNA of the CDR3: TGTGCCAGTAGTCCCCTCGCCGGGACAGGGAGCGAGCAGTACTTC.

The chain has TRBV12-5 and TRBJ1-2, with 8 bases identical to TRBD1. The CDR3 is made up of 17 amino acids. The ends lost 4 bases at V and 4 bases at J; junction bases unmatched: 14. The germline V gene encodes CDR1 LGHNT and CDR2 FRNRAP. The CDR3 DNA is TGTGCTAGTGGTTATGCTACCCCGGGACAGGAAATCTATGGCTACACCTTC. Its translation is CASGYATPGQEIYGYTF.

The CDR3 DNA sequence: TGCGCCAGCAGCCCTACCTTTACAGATACGCAGTATTTT. It is translated as CASSPTFTDTQYF. V gene TRBV4-1 combines with J gene TRBJ2-3, with D unclear. V dropped 4 bases and J dropped 3 bases, with 8 bases sitting between them. The CDR3 is 13 amino acids. From germline, CDR1 is MGHRA and CDR2 YSYEKL.

V usage is TRBV28 and J usage is TRBJ1-2, with a tentative D call TRBD1 (6 bases). This CDR3 has 14 residues. Trimming shortened V by 6 bases and J by 4 bases, and 15 bases separated the two germline ends. Germline-derived CDR1 and CDR2 are MDHEN and SYDVKM. CDR3 protein: CASSPGARSYGYTF. For the CDR3, the DNA is TGTGCCAGCAGCCCAGGGGCTCGGAGCTATGGCTACACCTTC.

This chain uses TRBV18 with TRBJ2-7, with 9 bases lining up with TRBD1. The J segment lost 3 bases and the V segment lost 6 bases, leaving 6 bases of the junction unmatched. Germline lookup yields CDR1 KGHSH and CDR2 LQKENI. The CDR3 is made up of 14 amino acids. CDR3 loop: CASSAGQGGYEQYF. The DNA of the CDR3 is TGTGCCAGCTCCGCGGGACAGGGAGGCTACGAGCAGTACTTC.

V is TRBV7-9 and J is TRBJ2-3; TRBD2 aligns across 13 bases. J was trimmed by 2 bases and V by 5 bases; bases with no gene match: 4. This CDR3 has 16 amino acids. The V gene's germline CDR1 is SEHNR and CDR2 FQNEAQ (reference sequence). Written as DNA, the CDR3 is TGTGCCAGCAGCCTACTAGCGGGAGGGGTCACAGATACGCAGTATTTT. It translates to CASSLLAGGVTDTQYF.

This chain connects TRBV7-2 to TRBJ1-5; D is undetermined. The CDR3 runs 15 residues. Germline-derived CDR1 and CDR2 are SGHTA and FQGNSA. Deletions cut 5 bases from V and 9 bases from J, with 20 bases between. The CDR3 reads CASSATVSPLGPQHF. DNA for the CDR3: TGTGCCAGCAGCGCTACAGTATCCCCGTTGGGGCCCCAGCATTTT. Full variable domain (remainder filled in from reference TRBV7-2 and TRBJ1-5): GAGVSQSPSNKVTEKGKDVELRCDPISGHTALYWYRQSLGQGLEFLIYFQGNSAPDKSGLPSDRFSAERTGGSVSTLTIQRTQQEDSAVYLCASSATVSPLGPQHFGDGTRLSIL.

V is TRBV19 and J is TRBJ1-1, with TRBD1 as a possible D gene (6 bases). There are 14 residues in the CDR3. Trimming stripped 6 bases from V and 5 bases from J, with 16 bases between. CDR1 LNHDA and CDR2 SQIVND come from the germline V gene (reference sequence). CDR3 region: CASRQQGLGTEAFF. DNA of the CDR3: TGTGCCAGTAGGCAACAGGGTCTCGGGACTGAAGCTTTCTTT.